A single sample is the source of the 23 T cell receptor beta chains below, sequenced in a study of blood T cell repertoires in COVID-19. The data were produced by immunoSEQ multiplex PCR, yet TCRdb's version contains in-frame clones alone and is incomplete. The table records fewer than 50,000 clones, roughly 77% of them present only once. Sequencing was carried out using peripheral blood. The receptors were gathered from a man older than 75 with acute or convalescent COVID-19.

This chain connects TRBV5-5 to TRBJ2-7, with 11 bases fitting TRBD1. CDR1 is SGHKS and CDR2 is YYEKEE in the germline V gene (reference sequence). V was clipped by 4 bases and J by 0 bases; unmatched bases: 6. The CDR3 loop spans 16 amino acids. DNA for the CDR3: TGTGCCAGCAGCGGAGGGACAGGGGGGCCCTCCTACGAGCAGTACTTC. This sequence encodes CASSGGTGGPSYEQYF.

The chain is built from TRBV30 and TRBJ2-5; 10 bases fit TRBD2. The J segment lost 3 bases and the V segment lost 2 bases, leaving 3 bases of the junction unmatched. Looked up from germline, CDR1 is GTSNPN and CDR2 is SVGIG (reference sequence). The CDR3 loop spans 14 amino acids. The CDR3 DNA is TGTGCCTGGAGTCCCGGGACTAGCGAAGAGACCCAGTACTTC. Amino acids: CAWSPGTSEETQYF.

V gene TRBV29-1 combines with J gene TRBJ2-3, with D possibly being TRBD2 (5 bases). Germline CDR1 SQVTM, CDR2 ANQGSEA. V was clipped by 8 bases and J by 3 bases, with 15 bases between them. The CDR3 extends over 13 amino acids. This CDR3 is CSQEAPGTDTQYF. In DNA form, the CDR3 reads TGCAGCCAGGAGGCCCCTGGGACAGATACGCAGTATTTT.

V and J are TRBV12-3 or TRBV12-4 and TRBJ1-2, with TRBD1 matching 9 bases. The CDR3 has 12 residues. J was trimmed by 8 bases and V by 6 bases; bases with no gene match: 4. In DNA form, the CDR3 reads TGTGCCAGCAGGACAGGGGGAAGCGGCTACACCTTC. This sequence encodes CASRTGGSGYTF.

The CDR3 nucleotides are TGTGCCAGTAGTACTCTGAGGGGGACGGATCGAGGCTACACCTTC. Amino acids: CASSTLRGTDRGYTF. The gene calls are TRBV19 and TRBJ1-2; the D gene is possibly TRBD1 (6 bases). Trimming took 4 bases from V and 8 from J, leaving 20 bases between them. The CDR3 runs 15 residues. CDR1 and CDR2 (germline): LNHDA, SQIVND (reference sequence). Full variable domain (remainder filled in from reference TRBV19 and TRBJ1-2): DGGITQSPKYLFRKEGQNVTLSCEQNLNHDAMYWYRQDPGQGLRLIYYSQIVNDFQKGDIAEGYSVSREKKESFPLTVTSAQKNPTAFYLCASSTLRGTDRGYTFGSGTRLTVV.

The V call is TRBV9, the J call TRBJ2-7, with D tentatively TRBD1 (5 bases). CDR3 length equals 14 residues. V shed 0 bases and J shed 2 bases, with 9 bases lying between them. CDR1 is SGDLS, CDR2 YYNGEE, per germline. CDR3 sequence (DNA): TGTGCCAGCAGCGTAGCGACAGCTCCCTACGAGCAGTACTTC. Translating gives CASSVATAPYEQYF.

In this sample, this clone turned up a few times. The chain links TRBV21-1 to TRBJ1-6; the table's D gene call, TRBD1, was not cross checked with the DNA. TRBV21-1 is deemed a pseudogene. CDR3 length equals 16 residues. CDR3 nucleotides: TGTGCCAGCAGCCTTCGCGACAGGGGGAATAATTCACCCCTCCACTTT. Protein sequence: CASSLRDRGNNSPLHF.

This clone turned up a few times. The chain is built from TRBV5-1 and TRBJ1-5; perhaps TRBD1 as D (6 bases). The V end was cut by 5 bases, the J end by 0 bases, with 12 bases between. The CDR3 runs 15 residues. CDR1 and CDR2 from the germline V gene are SGHRS and YFSETQ. The CDR3 sequence: CASSLTGNSNQPQHF. CDR3 DNA: TGCGCCAGCAGTCTCACAGGGAATAGCAATCAGCCCCAGCATTTT.

This sequence joins TRBV9 and TRBJ2-1; TRBD2 aligns across 9 bases. Germline CDR1 SGDLS, CDR2 YYNGEE. The CDR3 runs 16 residues. After removal of 0 bases from V and 4 bases from J, the junction contained 5 bases not matched to a gene. Here the CDR3 reads CASSVGGSGGYNEQFF. CDR3 coding DNA: TGTGCCAGCAGCGTAGGAGGTAGCGGGGGTTACAATGAGCAGTTCTTC. The whole variable domain, filled in from reference TRBV9 and TRBJ2-1, reads DSGVTQTPKHLITATGQRVTLRCSPRSGDLSVYWYQQSLDQGLQFLIQYYNGEERAKGNILERFSAQQFPDLHSELNLSSLELGDSALYFCASSVGGSGGYNEQFFGPGTRLTVL.

The rearrangement joins TRBV4-2 to TRBJ2-4; TRBD2 is a possible D gene (6 bases). The V and J ends lost 0 bases and 4 bases respectively, with 19 bases between them. The germline CDR1 and CDR2 sequences are LGHNA and YNFKEQ. The CDR3 is 18 residues long. CDR3 nucleotides: TGTGCCAGCAGCCAAGACCTGGCGGGGTGGGGAACAAAAAACATTCAGTACTTC. Its protein product is CASSQDLAGWGTKNIQYF.

This clone occurred a few times. The V and J genes are TRBV9 and TRBJ1-2, with 8 nucleotides matching TRBD1. J was trimmed by 8 bases and V by 5 bases; bases with no gene match: 11. The germline CDR1 and CDR2 sequences are SGDLS and YYNGEE. This CDR3 spans 14 amino acids. The CDR3 DNA is TGTGCCAGCAGTGACAGGGGTGGCCCTCGGGGCTACACCTTC. Protein product: CASSDRGGPRGYTF.

The chain joins TRBV10-2 to TRBJ1-1; 9 nucleotides agree with TRBD1. The ends lost 10 bases at V and 1 base at J; junction bases unmatched: 10. This CDR3 has 15 amino acids. CDR1 WSHSY and CDR2 SAAADI come from the germline V gene. CDR3 region: CATNPPGQGNTEAFF. CDR3 nucleotide sequence: TGCGCCACCAACCCCCCGGGACAGGGGAACACTGAAGCTTTCTTT.

The CDR3 reads CASSRQGVAGANVLTF. The CDR3 DNA sequence: TGTGCCAGCAGCCGACAGGGAGTAGCAGGGGCCAACGTCCTGACTTTC. This chain joins TRBV5-5 and TRBJ2-6, with TRBD1 matching 7 bases. V shed 4 bases, J shed 4 bases, and the junction held 8 bases outside the gene matches. The CDR3 has 16 residues. Germline CDR1 SGHKS, CDR2 YYEKEE (reference sequence).

The chain employs TRBV6-5 and TRBJ1-1; 10 bases match TRBD1. The CDR3 spans 14 residues. In germline, CDR1 is MNHEY, CDR2 SVGAGI. The CDR3: CRTGTGDTNTEAFF. The CDR3 region has the DNA TGTCGTACCGGGACAGGGGATACGAACACTGAAGCTTTCTTT.

The V gene is TRBV18, the J gene TRBJ1-5; 7 positions agree with TRBD1. Germline values: CDR1 KGHSH, CDR2 LQKENI. The CDR3 totals 13 residues. V lost 10 bases, J lost 0 bases, and 3 bases stayed unmatched. The CDR3 loop is CATGTDSNQPQHF. For the CDR3, the DNA is TGTGCCACCGGGACAGATAGCAATCAGCCCCAGCATTTT.

The chain has TRBV21-1 and TRBJ2-5; the D call of TRBD2 is as the table states it, not checked on the DNA. TRBV21-1 is labeled a pseudogene. There are 8 residues in the CDR3. CDR3 nucleotides: TGTGCCATTCTAAACCAGTACTTC. Translating it yields CAILNQYF.

The chain joins TRBV6-5 to TRBJ2-1, with 7 bases identical to TRBD2. V trimming: 7 bases; J trimming: 4 bases; junction bases outside the gene matches: 7. The CDR3 length is 14 residues. Germline V gene sequence: CDR1 MNHEY, CDR2 SVGAGI. CDR3 residues: CASTGRGEYNEQFF. DNA of the CDR3: TGTGCCAGCACCGGACGGGGGGAATACAATGAGCAGTTCTTC.

The chain uses TRBV6-5 and TRBJ2-3; 7 positions agree with TRBD1. Germline assignment: CDR1 MNHEY and CDR2 SVGAGI. The CDR3 is made up of 15 amino acids. V shed 6 bases, J shed 0 bases, and the junction held 6 bases outside the gene matches. CDR3 bases: TGTGCCAGCAGACCGGACAGGCTCAGCACAGATACGCAGTATTTT. This encodes CASRPDRLSTDTQYF.

Points on this clone: The same CDR3 can be traced to other DNA sequences in this sample. The chain employs TRBV24-1 and TRBJ2-5, with TRBD1 identical over 7 bases. Germline values: CDR1 KGHDR, CDR2 SFDVKD. The CDR3 is made up of 14 amino acids. J was trimmed by 5 bases and V by 3 bases; bases with no gene match: 5. CDR3 loop: CATSDRTGEETQYF. CDR3 in DNA: TGTGCCACCAGTGATCGAACAGGGGAGGAGACCCAGTACTTC.

The J gene is TRBJ1-1, the V gene TRBV15; the D is unclear. V was trimmed by 6 bases and J by 0 bases, leaving 8 bases between them. The CDR3 is 13 residues long. CDR1 is LNHNV, CDR2 YYDKDF, per germline (reference sequence). CDR3: CATSRRVNTEAFF. The CDR3 bases are TGTGCCACCAGTCGACGGGTGAACACTGAAGCTTTCTTT.

V gene TRBV28 combines with J gene TRBJ2-1; D may be TRBD2 (6 bases). V was cut by 4 bases and J by 4 bases, with 14 bases left in between. Germline CDR1 MDHEN, CDR2 SYDVKM. The CDR3 consists of 15 residues. CDR3 residues: CASSSPGLLYNEQFF. DNA for the CDR3: TGTGCCAGCAGTTCCCCGGGACTTCTGTACAATGAGCAGTTCTTC.

This chain's CDR3 is CASSPIEGNYEQYF. The CDR3 nucleotides read TGTGCCAGCTCACCGATAGAGGGAAACTACGAGCAGTACTTC. The chain uses TRBV18 and TRBJ2-7; a weak D match, TRBD2 (5 bases). V lost 3 bases, J lost 3 bases, and 12 bases lay in between. CDR3 length: 14 residues. The V gene's germline CDR1 is KGHSH and CDR2 LQKENI.

Comments on this clone: Other nucleotide sequences from this sample produce the same CDR3. The chain uses TRBV5-4 and TRBJ2-1, with D tentatively TRBD1 (6 bases). Trimming pared 4 bases from V and 0 bases from J, leaving 11 bases between. The CDR3 contains 15 residues. Germline lookup yields CDR1 SGHNT and CDR2 YYREEE (reference sequence). CDR3 sequence reads: CASSPTGDSYNEQFF. CDR3 DNA sequence: TGTGCCAGCAGCCCGACAGGTGACTCCTACAATGAGCAGTTCTTC.